This T cell receptor (beta chain) was sequenced in a study of shared clonotypes between healthy human individuals. Study outcomes and limitations: Measured sharing among donors was expected to vary with sequencing depth. Across subsets, estimated richness was generally greater for naive than for memory populations. Only blood underwent sampling, and tissue repertoires likely differ. Among a few donors, approximately 5% of naive CD4 clonotypes were found in common.

TCRdb keeps only in-frame clones here, not all; method: immunoSEQ multiplex PCR. In the table there are 1 million to 1.3 million clones, about 84% of which are singletons. Points on this clone: Its target is unknown.

The CDR3 has 14 residues. In germline, CDR1 is SGHTA, CDR2 FQGNSA. Trimming pared 5 bases from V and 0 bases from J, leaving 10 bases between. The chain recombines TRBV7-2 with TRBJ1-2; TRBD1 is a possible D gene (6 bases). This receptor was taken from a man aged 18 to 30 in good health. Some clones in this sample may be carry-over from other donors' samples. The sequenced material came from memory CD4+ T cells from PBMCs. Subset denoted: CD45RA-negative fraction. The DNA of the CDR3 is TGTGCCAGCAGCCCTGGACAGACTAACTATGGCTACACCTTC. Residues: CASSPGQTNYGYTF.